This T cell receptor beta chain comes out of a study of T cell responses to AZD1222 COVID-19 vaccine. Study-level results: Nearly half of spike-specific TCRs reportedly target unmutated variant regions. At baseline, just 5 or 6 AZD1222 recipients tested seropositive.

Germline CDR1 is MNHEY and CDR2 is SVGAGI. This CDR3 contains 16 residues. The V end was cut by 0 bases, the J end by 0 bases, with 9 bases between. This clone has just one count. The antigen is unknown. This sample includes further DNA sequences coding for the same CDR3. TCRdb's table, derived via immunoSEQ multiplex PCR, lists solely in-frame clones and lacks some. The sample consists of under 130,000 clones, 70% to 90% of them appearing once. The source of this sequence is an adult in good health. The chain has TRBV6-5 and TRBJ2-1, with D uncertain. This sample comprised peripheral blood, obtained on day 0 of AZD1222 vaccination. CDR3 in DNA: TGTGCCAGCAGTTACTCGGCGGTGAGCTCCTACAATGAGCAGTTCTTC. Translated: CASSYSAVSSYNEQFF.